The clone carrying this T cell receptor beta chain came up many times. Per the germline V gene, CDR1 is SNHLY and CDR2 is FYNNEI. The CDR3 extends over 12 amino acids. Trimming took 3 bases from V and 2 from J, leaving 5 bases between them. The data belong to a study of low-dose radiotherapy and immunotherapy resistance in tumors. On the study more broadly: Given every two weeks, intravenous cyclophosphamide 200 mg/m2 preceded radiation and immunotherapy by one day.

As to time point: before trial treatment. The PCR that amplified TCRs ran for 20 cycles, relying on a constant-region primer and a V-primer adapter. It was by in vitro transcription that isolated mRNA was amplified. Each CDR3 protein gets one entry after TCRdb re-called the reads with MiXCR. The sample carries about 46,000 distinct CDR3 sequences, 12% recorded once. This receptor was obtained from a female donor with ovarian cancer. Sequenced here: PBMCs, sampled before treatment. The chain couples TRBV2 to TRBJ2-7; D gene unclear. CDR3 coding DNA: TGTGCCAGCAGTGACGGCCCCTACGAGCAGTACTTC. It codes for CASSDGPYEQYF.